These T cell receptor beta chains were read from a single sample in a study of regulatory and conventional T cells in RAG deficiency. Generated by immunoSEQ multiplex PCR, the TCRdb table keeps only in-frame clones and is missing some. Of 15,000 to 20,000 clones listed, around 90% were seen once; the top ten hold over 1.3%. The data were also submitted as part of a second study, on regulatory T cells.

Sequencing was performed on Tregs sorted from blood. Receptor source: a human donor in good health. CDR3s include the opening cysteine and the closing phenylalanine or tryptophan. Each record gives: V gene, clone size, J gene, D gene, CDR3 DNA, CDR3 protein. A D gene is named only where the DNA matches it firmly. Size is omitted from some rows. Given values are once, few, many or a class for expanded clones.

TRBV9	NA	TRBJ1-3	TRBD1	TGTGCCAGCAGCGGCGGACAGGGACGGCCGGGAAACACCATATATTTT	CASSGGQGRPGNTIYF
TRBV5-1	NA	TRBJ2-5	NA	TGCGCCAGCAGCTTCCGGGGGGCCGGGGAGACCCAGTACTTC	CASSFRGAGETQYF
TRBV11-1	NA	TRBJ1-1	NA	TGTGCCAGCAGCTTTAGGCGGGGAGCCACTGAAGCTTTCTTT	CASSFRRGATEAFF
TRBV28	once	TRBJ2-1	NA	TGTGCCAGCAGGAAAGGACCCCTGAGGAGCTACAATGAGCAGTTCTTC	CASRKGPLRSYNEQFF
TRBV30	NA	TRBJ1-4	NA	TGTGCCTGGAGAGGGATGCTGAGTGAAAAACTGTTTTTT	CAWRGMLSEKLFF
TRBV5-4	NA	TRBJ2-4	TRBD2	TGTGCCAGCAGCTCGTCGCGGGAGAGGGCCAAAAACATTCAGTACTTC	CASSSSRERAKNIQYF
TRBV5-8	NA	TRBJ2-3	NA	TGTGCCAGCAGCCAGTACAGGGATTCTGCAGATACGCAGTATTTT	CASSQYRDSADTQYF
TRBV30	once	TRBJ1-6	NA	TGTGCCTGGAAGGACGAGAGCTCCTATAATTCACCCCTCCACTTT	CAWKDESSYNSPLHF
TRBV6-5	NA	TRBJ1-2	NA	TGTGCCAGCAGTTACCCAGGAGCTGGCTACACCTTC	CASSYPGAGYTF
TRBV5-1	NA	TRBJ2-1	NA	TGCGCCAGCAGCCCACGGGACAAATACAATGAGCAGTTCTTC	CASSPRDKYNEQFF
TRBV29-1	NA	TRBJ1-2	NA	TGCAGCGTTGAATCGCTGGAGGCGGTCACAAGCAACTATGGCTACACCTTC	CSVESLEAVTSNYGYTF
TRBV5-1	once	TRBJ1-1	NA	TGCGCCAGCAGCTTGGCGGTTGTGAACACTGAAGCTTTCTTT	CASSLAVVNTEAFF
TRBV6-5	NA	TRBJ1-2	TRBD1	TGTGCCAGCAGTATGGACAGGTCTAGCTATGGCTACACCTTC	CASSMDRSSYGYTF
TRBV5-6	once	TRBJ2-7	NA	TGTGCCAGCAGCTCCACTTCGACTGAGTGGGAGCAGTACTTC	CASSSTSTEWEQYF
TRBV2	NA	TRBJ2-1	NA	TGTGCCAGCAGTGAACAGCCGTACAATGGGCAGTTCTTC	CASSEQPYNGQFF